The rows below give T cell receptor beta chains drawn from one sample of a study of blood T cell repertoires in COVID-19. Using immunoSEQ multiplex PCR, the repertoire was profiled, and TCRdb retains in-frame clones only, with some absent. In the table there are about 170,000 clones, roughly 80% of which are singletons. Sample: PBMCs or T cells enriched from blood (not recorded which). These receptors originate from a woman aged 45-65 years who had recovered from COVID-19. Each CDR3 is given with its conserved first and last residue. The order of the fields is D gene, J gene, clone size, V gene, CDR3 protein, CDR3 DNA. The D gene is left open where the match is weak. Expanded clones get a size class; other rows say once, few or many, or leave the size out.

D gene: .
J gene: TRBJ1-5
clone size: .
V gene: TRBV29-1
CDR3 protein: CSVATAGNQPQHF
CDR3 DNA: TGCAGCGTAGCCACTGCGGGCAATCAGCCCCAGCATTTT

D gene: .
J gene: TRBJ2-3
clone size: .
V gene: TRBV20-1
CDR3 protein: CSATQGRTQYF
CDR3 DNA: TGCAGTGCTACCCAGGGAAGGACGCAGTATTTT

D gene: TRBD2
J gene: TRBJ2-1
clone size: .
V gene: TRBV5-1
CDR3 protein: CATGLGDYYNEQFF
CDR3 DNA: TGCGCCACCGGGTTGGGGGACTACTACAATGAGCAGTTCTTC

D gene: .
J gene: TRBJ2-3
clone size: .
V gene: TRBV30
CDR3 protein: CAWSRGATADTQYF
CDR3 DNA: TGTGCCTGGAGTCGTGGGGCGACGGCAGATACGCAGTATTTT

D gene: TRBD1
J gene: TRBJ2-2
clone size: .
V gene: TRBV6-1
CDR3 protein: CASSERTGGTGELFF
CDR3 DNA: TGTGCCAGCAGTGAGCGGACAGGGGGAACCGGGGAGCTGTTTTTT

D gene: .
J gene: TRBJ1-2
clone size: .
V gene: TRBV5-1
CDR3 protein: CASSSAGRTGPTYGYTF
CDR3 DNA: TGCGCCAGCAGCTCAGCCGGGAGAACGGGCCCGACCTATGGCTACACCTTC

D gene: .
J gene: TRBJ2-3
clone size: .
V gene: TRBV21-1
CDR3 protein: CASSKTTLAGEATDTQYF
CDR3 DNA: TGTGCCAGCAGCAAAACGACTTTAGCGGGAGAAGCTACAGATACGCAGTATTTT

D gene: .
J gene: TRBJ1-4
clone size: .
V gene: TRBV9
CDR3 protein: CASTMGGEANEKLFF
CDR3 DNA: TGTGCCAGCACCATGGGGGGAGAGGCTAATGAAAAACTGTTTTTT

D gene: .
J gene: TRBJ2-1
clone size: .
V gene: TRBV15
CDR3 protein: CATSPTSSYNEQFF
CDR3 DNA: TGTGCCACCAGTCCAACTAGCTCCTACAATGAGCAGTTCTTC

D gene: TRBD1
J gene: TRBJ1-2
clone size: .
V gene: TRBV5-1
CDR3 protein: CASSTTGVGYGYTF
CDR3 DNA: TGCGCCAGCAGCACCACAGGGGTGGGGTATGGCTACACCTTC

D gene: .
J gene: TRBJ1-2
clone size: .
V gene: TRBV19
CDR3 protein: CASSIVSQGRSGYTF
CDR3 DNA: TGTGCCAGTAGTATAGTTTCGCAGGGTCGGAGTGGCTACACCTTC

D gene: .
J gene: TRBJ2-5
clone size: .
V gene: TRBV27
CDR3 protein: CASSLFGVAGARETQYF
CDR3 DNA: TGTGCCAGCAGTTTATTCGGGGTGGCGGGGGCGAGGGAGACCCAGTACTTC

D gene: .
J gene: TRBJ1-1
clone size: .
V gene: TRBV2
CDR3 protein: CASSEREATGAFF
CDR3 DNA: TGTGCCAGCAGTGAAAGGGAGGCAACGGGGGCTTTCTTT

D gene: .
J gene: TRBJ1-2
clone size: .
V gene: TRBV6-5
CDR3 protein: CASLTPVNYGYTF
CDR3 DNA: TGTGCCAGCTTAACACCCGTTAACTATGGCTACACCTTC

D gene: TRBD1
J gene: TRBJ1-6
clone size: .
V gene: TRBV7-2
CDR3 protein: CASSWTGDPSNSPLHF
CDR3 DNA: TGTGCCAGCAGCTGGACAGGGGACCCCTCTAATTCACCCCTCCACTTT

D gene: .
J gene: TRBJ1-2
clone size: once
V gene: TRBV28
CDR3 protein: CASSSPRGGYYGYTF
CDR3 DNA: TGTGCCAGCAGTTCCCCGCGAGGGGGTTACTATGGCTACACCTTC

D gene: TRBD1
J gene: TRBJ2-5
clone size: .
V gene: TRBV5-4
CDR3 protein: CASSFSGGPQETQYF
CDR3 DNA: TGTGCCAGCAGCTTCTCAGGGGGTCCCCAAGAGACCCAGTACTTC